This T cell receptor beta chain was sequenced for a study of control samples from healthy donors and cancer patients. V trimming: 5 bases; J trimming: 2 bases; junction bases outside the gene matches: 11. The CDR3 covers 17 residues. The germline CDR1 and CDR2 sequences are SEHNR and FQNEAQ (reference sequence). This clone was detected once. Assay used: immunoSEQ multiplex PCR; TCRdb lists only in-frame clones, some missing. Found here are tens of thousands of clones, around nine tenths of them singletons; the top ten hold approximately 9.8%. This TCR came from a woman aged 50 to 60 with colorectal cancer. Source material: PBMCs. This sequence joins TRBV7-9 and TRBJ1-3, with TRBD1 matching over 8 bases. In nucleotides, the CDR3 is TGTGCCAGCAGCCGACTGACAGGGGCTAACGCTGGAAACACCATATATTTT. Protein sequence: CASSRLTGANAGNTIYF.